This section outlines one T cell receptor beta chain sequence together with its context. Its antigen is as yet unknown. Unique molecular identifiers tagged the TCRbeta library. TCRdb reprocessed the PCR reads with MiXCR, giving one entry per CDR3 protein. The sample lists 200,000 to 250,000 distinct CDR3 sequences, 20% to 30% seen once, with roughly 2.7% in the top ten. V was clipped by 4 bases and J by 3 bases, with 10 bases between them. Per germline, CDR1 MNHNS and CDR2 SASEGT. The CDR3 covers 15 residues. The data stem from a study of T-cell reconstitution after alpha-beta-depleted transplantation in children. Study-level results: When one year had passed after transplant, most T-cell counts and diversity came from newly produced T cells.

The rearrangement joins TRBV6-1 to TRBJ1-6; D call uncertain. The receptor was derived from a girl aged 2-15 years with Fanconi anemia, due to receive a stem cell transplant. Specimen: PBMCs, collected before TCRalphabeta/CD19-depleted stem cell transplant. The CDR3 bases are TGTGCCAGCAGTGTGGCAGGATACTATAATTCACCCCTCCACTTT. This sequence encodes CASSVAGYYNSPLHF.